This T cell receptor beta chain was sequenced during a study of blood T cell repertoires in COVID-19. Germline assignment: CDR1 MNHNS and CDR2 SASEGT. With 3 bases removed from V and 4 bases from J, the gap between germline ends came to 10 bases. This CDR3 is 14 amino acids long. Authors' analysis steps: By means of reference gene primer amplification, nucleated cell counts were estimated. The repertoire was sequenced with immunoSEQ multiplex PCR; TCRdb's copy has only in-frame clones and lacks some. V and J calls and clone size are given by that table; D and trimming were obtained from the DNA. This table has approximately 250,000 clones, approximately 90% appearing once. This clone occurred a few times.

The receptor's source is a man aged 18 to 29 with active or convalescent COVID-19. This chain uses TRBV6-1 with TRBJ1-3; D is unresolved. The sample taken for sequencing was peripheral blood. The CDR3 DNA reads TGTGCCAGCAGTGACCCCTTGGCCGGAAACACCATATATTTT. Translating gives CASSDPLAGNTIYF.